Following are 15 T cell receptor beta chains from one sample sequenced in a study of tissue T cells after allogeneic stem cell transplantation. The sample's time point: mouse harvest day 14 after allogeneic transplant. Tail vein injection delivered 10^7 T-cell-depleted bone marrow cells and 10^6 splenic CD5+ T cells. Sequencing was performed with immunoSEQ multiplex PCR; in TCRdb, only in-frame clones are kept and a portion is missing. The data contain around 3,000 clones, approximately 42% of them seen just once; the ten biggest clones take up more than 20%. Sequenced sample: gut tissue. These receptors all come from a female BALB/c mouse given C57BL/6 T cells with graft-versus-host disease after an allogeneic hematopoietic cell transplant.

As to this clone: Gene names are the mouse ones. The read ends 1 residue before the CDR3 terminus; that terminus is restored from the germline J gene. V is TRBV16 and J is TRBJ2-2; 8 bases line up with TRBD2. Germline V CDR1 and CDR2: SGHSA, FRNQAP. The V gene end was trimmed by 2 bases and the J gene end by 6 bases; junction bases not matched to a gene: 5. This CDR3 comprises 15 residues. Partial CDR3 DNA: TGTGCAAGCAGCTTATCCCGGGGGGGCGCCGGGCAGCTCTAC. Protein sequence: CASSLSRGGAGQLY. The whole CDR3 sequence reads CASSLSRGGAGQLYF. The complete variable domain, with remaining parts taken from reference TRBV16 and TRBJ2-2, reads NAGVIQTPRHKVTGKGQEATLWCEPISGHSAVFWYRQTIVQGLEFLTYFRNQAPIDDSGMPKERFSAQMPNQSHSTLKIQSTQPQDSAVYLCASSLSRGGAGQLYFGEGSKLTVL.

Regarding this clone: The gene symbols are mouse symbols. The read ends 1 residue before the CDR3 terminus; that terminus is restored from the germline J gene. The chain carries TRBV3 and TRBJ2-4; D gene unclear. This CDR3 region has 11 residues. V lost 3 bases to trimming and J lost 2 bases, with 0 bases between them. Germline CDR1 SNHLY, CDR2 FYNGKV (reference sequence). The DNA read from the CDR3 is TGTGCCAGCAGCTTTCAAAACACCTTGTAC. It encodes CASSFQNTLY. The full CDR3 is CASSFQNTLYF.

On this clone itself: Gene labels here are mouse ones. The read stops 1 residue short of the end of the CDR3; the missing end is completed from the germline J gene. The same CDR3 is also encoded by other DNA sequences in this sample. The rearrangement uses TRBV13-1 and TRBJ2-7; 12 bases are a match to TRBD1. The CDR3 length is 15 residues. Germline trimming cut 3 bases from V and 6 bases from J; bases unmatched to any gene: 7. Germline CDR1 is NSHNY and CDR2 is SYGAGN. The sequenced part of the CDR3 DNA is TGTGCCAGCAGTGTCACGGGACAGGGGGCGGGTGAACAGTAC. It translates to CASSVTGQGAGEQY. The CDR3, in full, reads CASSVTGQGAGEQYF.

As for this clone: Gene names are mouse gene names. The DNA read from the CDR3 is TGTGCCAGCAGGAGGACTAGTCAAAACACCTTGTAC. Translation: CASRRTSQNTLY. The full CDR3 reads CASRRTSQNTLYF. V and J are TRBV3 and TRBJ2-4, with D perhaps matching TRBD2 (5 bases). The sequence runs out 1 residue before the end of the CDR3; the remainder is reconstructed from the germline J gene. Germline CDR1 SNHLY, CDR2 FYNGKV (reference sequence). The V end lost 6 bases, the J end lost 0 bases, and 7 bases lay between the germline ends. This CDR3 is 13 amino acids long.

As regards this clone: Mouse gene names apply. CDR3 DNA (partial): TGTGCCAGCAGTCTGAACAGATATGAACAGTAC. It yields the protein CASSLNRYEQY. The CDR3 as a whole reads CASSLNRYEQYF. V is TRBV26 and J is TRBJ2-7; D unclear. The observed sequence ends 1 residue before the CDR3 terminus, with the missing tail filled in from the germline J gene. Deletions cut 2 bases from V and 4 bases from J, with 6 bases between. The length of the CDR3 is 12 residues. Germline lookup yields CDR1 KGHPV and CDR2 FQNQEV (reference sequence).

Concerning this clone itself: Mouse germline and gene names are used. The CDR3 extends 1 residue past the end of the read, so its final part is completed from the germline J gene. The rearrangement uses TRBV26 and TRBJ1-1; D is uncertain. Trimming left V 6 bases short and J 3 bases short, with 11 bases between. Germline lookup yields CDR1 KGHPV and CDR2 FQNQEV (reference sequence). CDR3 size: 13 residues. CDR3 DNA, as far as it was read: TGTGCCAGCAGCGTCCGGGCAGACACAGAAGTCTTC. Protein product: CASSVRADTEVF. The CDR3 in full is CASSVRADTEVFF.

With regard to this clone: Gene names follow the mouse nomenclature. CDR3 DNA, as far as it was read: TGTGCCAGCAGCTTAGCACTGGGGGGTTCATATGAACAGTAC. Translated: CASSLALGGSYEQY. The whole CDR3 is CASSLALGGSYEQYF. The chain uses TRBV3 and TRBJ2-7; 9 nucleotides align to TRBD2. The sequence runs out 1 residue before the end of the CDR3; the remainder is reconstructed from the germline J gene. The V segment lost 0 bases and the J segment 4 bases; nucleotides outside the gene matches: 4. This CDR3 region has 15 residues. Looked up from germline, CDR1 is SNHLY and CDR2 is FYNGKV (reference sequence).

The sample holds a few counts of this clone. Mouse names are used for the genes. The CDR3 goes on 1 residue after the read ends, and that part is filled in from the germline J gene. The gene calls are TRBV23 and TRBJ2-7; TRBD2 was called by the table and not checked on the DNA. The CDR3 length is 14 residues. Looked up from germline, CDR1 is KGHTA and CDR2 is FQNQQP. The chain's CDR3 is CSSSQSTGGYEQYF. CDR3 bases read: TGCTCCAGCAGTCAATCAACTGGGGGATATGAACAGTAC.

Details on this clone: Mouse germline and gene names are used. The CDR3 extends 1 residue past the end of the read, so its final part is completed from the germline J gene. The genes are TRBV3 and TRBJ1-5, with D unresolved. The CDR3 is 13 amino acids. V dropped 5 bases and J dropped 0 bases, with 5 bases sitting between them. Per the germline V gene, CDR1 is SNHLY and CDR2 is FYNGKV (reference sequence). The CDR3 spells CASSVRNNQAPLF. The covered CDR3 bases are TGTGCCAGCAGCGTACGTAACAACCAGGCTCCGCTT. The complete variable domain, with remaining parts taken from reference TRBV3 and TRBJ1-5, reads GPKVLQIPSHQIIDMGQMVTLNCDPVSNHLYFYWYKQILGQQMEFLVNFYNGKVMEKSKLFKDQFSVERPDGSYFTLKIQPTALEDSAVYFCASSVRNNQAPLFGEGTRLSVL.

Comments on this clone: The genes and germline here are from mouse. The read falls 1 residue short of the CDR3 end, and the missing part is taken from the germline J gene. V usage is TRBV19 and J usage is TRBJ1-3, with D tentatively TRBD1 (6 bases). The germline V gene encodes CDR1 FNHDT and CDR2 SITEND (reference sequence). The CDR3 runs 15 residues. V was clipped by 4 bases and J by 0 bases, with 11 bases between them. The CDR3 bases that were read are TGTGCCAGCAGTCCGGGACACCATTCTGGAAATACGCTCTAT. Its protein product is CASSPGHHSGNTLY. The whole CDR3 reads CASSPGHHSGNTLYF.

The table lists this clone with a few counts. Gene names are the mouse ones. The read halts 1 residue ahead of the CDR3 end, with the missing end drawn from the germline J gene. The chain employs TRBV26 and TRBJ2-7, with D perhaps matching TRBD1 (5 bases). The ends were cut back, 3 bases at V and 5 bases at J, with 5 bases in the middle. The length of the CDR3 is 11 residues. CDR1 is KGHPV and CDR2 is FQNQEV in the germline V gene (reference sequence). CDR3 bases read: TGTGCCAGCAGTCTCAGGGATGAACAGTAC. As protein: CASSLRDEQY. The entire CDR3 protein is CASSLRDEQYF.

This clone ranks as large. The germline and genes are mouse ones. The read gets to within 1 residue of the CDR3 end, and the germline J gene fills in the rest. V gene TRBV2 combines with J gene TRBJ2-2; D is unresolved. CDR1 and CDR2 (germline): LGHNA, YSYQKL. V lost 0 bases and J 0 bases, leaving 5 bases between the germline ends. This CDR3 contains 15 residues. This chain's CDR3 is CASSQETANTGQLYF. The covered CDR3 bases are TGTGCCAGCAGCCAAGAAACTGCAAACACCGGGCAGCTCTAC.

A word on this clone: Mouse gene names apply. The read ends 1 residue early relative to the CDR3; the germline J gene fills the gap. J is TRBJ2-1 and V is TRBV16; 8 nucleotides agree with TRBD1. Looked up from germline, CDR1 is SGHSA and CDR2 is FRNQAP. The CDR3 is made up of 14 amino acids. Trimming removed 0 bases from V and 6 bases from J; junction bases left unmatched: 1. CDR3 region: CASSLEQGAAEQFF. CDR3 DNA, as far as it was read: TGTGCAAGCAGCTTAGAGCAGGGGGCTGCTGAGCAGTTC. The whole variable domain, filled in from reference TRBV16 and TRBJ2-1, reads NAGVIQTPRHKVTGKGQEATLWCEPISGHSAVFWYRQTIVQGLEFLTYFRNQAPIDDSGMPKERFSAQMPNQSHSTLKIQSTQPQDSAVYLCASSLEQGAAEQFFGPGTRLTVL.

This clone was seen a handful of times. Any gene name here is a mouse gene name. The CDR3 extends 1 residue past the end of the read, so its final part is completed from the germline J gene. This chain uses TRBV12-2 with TRBJ2-1; TRBD1 matches 8 bases. CDR1 is SGHLS and CDR2 is HYDKME in the germline V gene. The V gene end was trimmed by 4 bases and the J gene end by 7 bases; junction bases not matched to a gene: 5. CDR3 length equals 13 residues. CDR3 in amino acids: CASSRRGRAEQFF. The covered CDR3 bases are TGTGCCAGCTCGCGCAGGGGGCGGGCTGAGCAGTTC.

Points on this clone: Mouse gene names and germline throughout. The CDR3 end lies 1 residue beyond the end of the read and is filled in from the germline J gene. The chain combines TRBV3 with TRBJ2-7; 9 bases line up with TRBD2. The CDR3 totals 14 residues. V trimming: 5 bases; J trimming: 0 bases; junction bases outside the gene matches: 2. Germline-derived CDR1 and CDR2 are SNHLY and FYNGKV (reference sequence). The part of the CDR3 DNA that was read is TGTGCCAGCAGCGACTGGGGGTCCTCCTATGAACAGTAC. It codes for CASSDWGSSYEQY. The complete CDR3 protein is CASSDWGSSYEQYF.